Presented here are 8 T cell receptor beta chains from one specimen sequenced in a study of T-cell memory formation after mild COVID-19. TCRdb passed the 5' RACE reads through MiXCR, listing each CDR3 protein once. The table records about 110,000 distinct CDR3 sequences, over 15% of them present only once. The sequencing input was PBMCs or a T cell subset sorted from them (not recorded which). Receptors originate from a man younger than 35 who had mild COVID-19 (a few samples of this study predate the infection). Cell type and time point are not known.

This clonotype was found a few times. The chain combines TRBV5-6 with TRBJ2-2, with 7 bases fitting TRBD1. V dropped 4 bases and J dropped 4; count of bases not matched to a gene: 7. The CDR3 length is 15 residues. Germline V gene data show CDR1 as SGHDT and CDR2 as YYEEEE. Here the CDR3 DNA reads TGTGCCAGCAGCATGACGGGACAGATCACCGGGGAGCTGTTTTTT. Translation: CASSMTGQITGELFF. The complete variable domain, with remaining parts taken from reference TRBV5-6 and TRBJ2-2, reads DAGVTQSPTHLIKTRGQQVTLRCSPKSGHDTVSWYQQALGQGPQFIFQYYEEEERQRGNFPDRFSGHQFPNYSSELNVNALLLGDSALYLCASSMTGQITGELFFGEGSRLTVL.

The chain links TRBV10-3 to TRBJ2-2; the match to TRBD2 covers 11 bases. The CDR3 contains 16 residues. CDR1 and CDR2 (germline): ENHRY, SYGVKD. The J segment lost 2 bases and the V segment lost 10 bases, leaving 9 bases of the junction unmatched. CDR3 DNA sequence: TGTGCCAAGAGCCTAGCGGGGGGCCCAAACACCGGGGAGCTGTTTTTT. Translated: CAKSLAGGPNTGELFF.

The CDR3 spells CASSQESFGTGSYEQYF. The CDR3 DNA reads TGCGCCAGCAGCCAAGAATCGTTCGGGACAGGGTCGTACGAGCAGTACTTC. The J gene is TRBJ2-7, the V gene TRBV4-3; 9 nucleotides match TRBD1. V gave up 0 bases and J gave up 4 bases; unmatched junction bases: 10. Germline CDR1 is LGHNA and CDR2 is YSLEER. The CDR3 is 17 amino acids.

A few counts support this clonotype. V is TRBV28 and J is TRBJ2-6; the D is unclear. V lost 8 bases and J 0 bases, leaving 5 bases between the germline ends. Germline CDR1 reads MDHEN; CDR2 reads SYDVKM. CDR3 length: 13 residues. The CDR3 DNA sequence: TGTGCCAGCCTTGGCTCTGGGGCCAACGTCCTGACTTTC. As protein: CASLGSGANVLTF.

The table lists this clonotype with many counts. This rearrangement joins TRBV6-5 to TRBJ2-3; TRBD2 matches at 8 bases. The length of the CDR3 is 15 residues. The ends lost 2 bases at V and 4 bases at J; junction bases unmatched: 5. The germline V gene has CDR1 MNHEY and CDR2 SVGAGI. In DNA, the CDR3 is TGTGCCAGCAGTTACGCGGGGGGAAGCGCAGATACGCAGTATTTT. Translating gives CASSYAGGSADTQYF.

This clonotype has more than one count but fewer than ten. The CDR3 bases are TGCGCCAGCAGCGCAGGGACCGGGGACGAGACCCAGTACTTC. Protein: CASSAGTGDETQYF. The chain links TRBV5-1 to TRBJ2-5; tentatively, D is TRBD1 or TRBD2 (5 bases each). The germline V gene encodes CDR1 SGHRS and CDR2 YFSETQ. Trimming removed 4 bases at V and 5 bases at J, with 15 bases between. The CDR3 is 14 amino acids.

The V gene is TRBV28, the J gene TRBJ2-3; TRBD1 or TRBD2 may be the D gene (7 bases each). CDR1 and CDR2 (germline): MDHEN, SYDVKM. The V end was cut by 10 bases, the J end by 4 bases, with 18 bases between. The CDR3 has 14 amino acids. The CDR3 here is CAIKRDSVSDTQYF. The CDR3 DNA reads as TGTGCCATCAAGCGGGACAGTGTATCAGATACGCAGTATTTT.

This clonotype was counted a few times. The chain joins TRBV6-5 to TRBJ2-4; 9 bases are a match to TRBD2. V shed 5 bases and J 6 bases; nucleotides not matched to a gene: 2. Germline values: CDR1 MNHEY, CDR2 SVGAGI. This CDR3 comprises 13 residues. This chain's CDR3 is CASSTSGLNIQYF. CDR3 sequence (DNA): TGTGCCAGCAGTACTAGCGGGCTAAACATTCAGTACTTC.